Here is one T cell receptor (beta chain) with its context. Antigen specificity is unknown. V trimming: 5 bases; J trimming: 5 bases; junction bases outside the gene matches: 7. Germline V gives CDR1 SGHVS, CDR2 FQNEAQ. The CDR3 runs to 14 residues. The PCR made use of 60 Vbeta and 13 Jbeta primers. Sequenced by immunoSEQ multiplex PCR; TCRdb stores in-frame clones only, minus some. The sample consists of 150,000 to 200,000 clones, less than 85% of them appearing once. The sample is drawn from a study of cytomegalovirus exposure and HLA in healthy donors. Findings and limits, study-wide: It was approximately 160 TCR beta chains that were listed as cytomegalovirus-associated.

The sequenced material came from PBMCs. This receptor was taken from a girl aged 10 to 17 in good health and CMV-seropositive. The chain joins TRBV7-8 to TRBJ2-7, with TRBD1 identical over 9 bases. The CDR3 here is CASSRRTGVDEQYF. As DNA, the CDR3 is TGTGCCAGCAGCCGCAGGACAGGGGTGGACGAGCAGTACTTC.